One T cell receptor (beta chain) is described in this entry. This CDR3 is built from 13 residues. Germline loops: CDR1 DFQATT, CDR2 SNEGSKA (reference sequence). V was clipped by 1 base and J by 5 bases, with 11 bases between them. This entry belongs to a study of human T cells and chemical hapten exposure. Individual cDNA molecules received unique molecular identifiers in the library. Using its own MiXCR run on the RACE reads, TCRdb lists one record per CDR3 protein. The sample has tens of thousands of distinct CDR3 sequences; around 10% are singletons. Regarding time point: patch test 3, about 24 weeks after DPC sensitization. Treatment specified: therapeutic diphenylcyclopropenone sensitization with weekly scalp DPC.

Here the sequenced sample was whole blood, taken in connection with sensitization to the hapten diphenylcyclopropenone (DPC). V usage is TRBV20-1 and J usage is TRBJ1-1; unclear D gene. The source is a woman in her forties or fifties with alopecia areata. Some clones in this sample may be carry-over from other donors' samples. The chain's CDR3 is CSARVGGGTEAFF. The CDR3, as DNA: TGCAGTGCTAGAGTAGGAGGAGGAACTGAAGCTTTCTTT.